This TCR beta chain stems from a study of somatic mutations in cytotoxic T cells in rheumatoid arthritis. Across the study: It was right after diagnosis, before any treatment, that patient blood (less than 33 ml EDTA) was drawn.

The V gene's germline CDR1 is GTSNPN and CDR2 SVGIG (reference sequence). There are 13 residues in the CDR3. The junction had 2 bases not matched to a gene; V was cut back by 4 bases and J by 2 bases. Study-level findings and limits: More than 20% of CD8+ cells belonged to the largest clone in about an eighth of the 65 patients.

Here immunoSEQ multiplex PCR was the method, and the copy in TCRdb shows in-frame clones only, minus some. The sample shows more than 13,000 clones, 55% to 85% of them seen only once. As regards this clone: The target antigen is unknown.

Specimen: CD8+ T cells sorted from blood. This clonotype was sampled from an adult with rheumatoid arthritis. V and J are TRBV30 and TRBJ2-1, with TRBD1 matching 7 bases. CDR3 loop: CAWMRGPYNEQFF. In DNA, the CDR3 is TGTGCCTGGATGAGGGGGCCCTACAATGAGCAGTTCTTC.